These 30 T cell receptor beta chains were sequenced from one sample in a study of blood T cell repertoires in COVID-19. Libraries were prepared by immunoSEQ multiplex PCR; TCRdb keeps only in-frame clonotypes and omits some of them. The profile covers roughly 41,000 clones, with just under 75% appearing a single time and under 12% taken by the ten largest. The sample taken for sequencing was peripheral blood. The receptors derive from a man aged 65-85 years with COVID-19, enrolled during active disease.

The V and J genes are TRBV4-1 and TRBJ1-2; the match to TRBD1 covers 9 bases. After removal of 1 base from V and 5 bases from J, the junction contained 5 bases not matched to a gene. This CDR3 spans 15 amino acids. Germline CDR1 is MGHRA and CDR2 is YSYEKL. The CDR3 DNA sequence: TGCGCCAGCAGCCAAGTAGGACAGGGGTCGTATGGCTACACCTTC. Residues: CASSQVGQGSYGYTF.

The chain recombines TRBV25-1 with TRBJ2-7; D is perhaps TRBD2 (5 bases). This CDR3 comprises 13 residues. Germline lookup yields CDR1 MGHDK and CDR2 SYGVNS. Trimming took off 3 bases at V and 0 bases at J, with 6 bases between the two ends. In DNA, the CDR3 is TGTGCCAGCAGTGACGGACTCTCCTACGAGCAGTACTTC. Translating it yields CASSDGLSYEQYF.

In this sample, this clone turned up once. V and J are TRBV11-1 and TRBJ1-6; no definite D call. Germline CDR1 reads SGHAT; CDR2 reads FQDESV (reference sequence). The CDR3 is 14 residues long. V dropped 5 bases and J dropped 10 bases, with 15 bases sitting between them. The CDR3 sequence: CASSLEGSVSPLHF. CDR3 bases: TGTGCCAGCAGCCTTGAAGGGAGTGTGTCACCCCTCCACTTT. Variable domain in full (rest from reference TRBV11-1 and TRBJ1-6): EAEVAQSPRYKITEKSQAVAFWCDPISGHATLYWYRQILGQGPELLVQFQDESVVDDSQLPKDRFSAERLKGVDSTLKIQPAELGDSAMYLCASSLEGSVSPLHFGNGTRLTVT.

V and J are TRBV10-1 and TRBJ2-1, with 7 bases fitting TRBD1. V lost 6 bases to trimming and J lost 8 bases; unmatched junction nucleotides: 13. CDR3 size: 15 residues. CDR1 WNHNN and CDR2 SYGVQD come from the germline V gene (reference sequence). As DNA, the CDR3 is TGCGCCAGCAGCCTAGGAGGCAGGGGGTATGATGAGCAGTTCTTC. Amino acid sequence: CASSLGGRGYDEQFF.

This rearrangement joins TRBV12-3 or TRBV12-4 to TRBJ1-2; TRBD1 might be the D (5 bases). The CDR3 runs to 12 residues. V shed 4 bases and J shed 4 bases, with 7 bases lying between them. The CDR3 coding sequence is TGTGCCAGCAGTTCGGGGGGCTATGGCTACACCTTC. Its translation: CASSSGGYGYTF.

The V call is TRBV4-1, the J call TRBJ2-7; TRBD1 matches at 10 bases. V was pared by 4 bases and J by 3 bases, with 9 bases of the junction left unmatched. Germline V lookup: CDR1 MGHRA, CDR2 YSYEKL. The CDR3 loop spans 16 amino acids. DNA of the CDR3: TGCGCCAGCAGCCCGACAGGGGGCGAGAGAAGCTACGAGCAGTACTTC. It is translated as CASSPTGGERSYEQYF.

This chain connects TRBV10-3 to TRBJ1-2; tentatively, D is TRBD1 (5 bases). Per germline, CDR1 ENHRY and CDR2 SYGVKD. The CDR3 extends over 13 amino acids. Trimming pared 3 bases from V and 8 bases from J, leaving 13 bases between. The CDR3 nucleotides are TGTGCCATCAGTGAAAAGGGGATGGGAGGCTACACCTTC. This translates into CAISEKGMGGYTF.

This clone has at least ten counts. The CDR3 nucleotides are TGTGCCAGCAGCCAACGGACAGGGGACAATCAGCCCCAGCATTTT. Amino acids: CASSQRTGDNQPQHF. The gene calls are TRBV3-1 (or the pseudogene TRBV3-2) and TRBJ1-5; 9 bases agree with TRBD1. This CDR3 is 15 amino acids long. V lost 2 bases, J lost 3 bases, and 2 bases stayed unmatched. From germline, CDR1 is LGHDT and CDR2 YNNKEL (reference sequence).

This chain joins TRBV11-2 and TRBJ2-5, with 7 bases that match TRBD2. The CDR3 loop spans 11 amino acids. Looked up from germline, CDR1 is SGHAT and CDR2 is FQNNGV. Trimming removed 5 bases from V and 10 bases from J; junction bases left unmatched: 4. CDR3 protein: CASSGSGGQYF. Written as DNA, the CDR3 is TGTGCCAGCAGCGGCTCGGGGGGCCAGTACTTC.

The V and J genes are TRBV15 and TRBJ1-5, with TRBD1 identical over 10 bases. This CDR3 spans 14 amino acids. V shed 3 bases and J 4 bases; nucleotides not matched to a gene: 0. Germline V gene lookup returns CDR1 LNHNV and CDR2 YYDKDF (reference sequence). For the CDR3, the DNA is TGTGCCACCAGCAGGGGACAGGGGAATCAGCCCCAGCATTTT. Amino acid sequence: CATSRGQGNQPQHF.

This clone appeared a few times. CDR3 loop: CASSPKPGEDTQYF. CDR3 DNA: TGTGCCAGCAGTCCGAAACCAGGGGAAGATACGCAGTATTTT. This rearrangement joins TRBV6-5 to TRBJ2-3; D perhaps matches TRBD1 (6 bases). The V gene's germline CDR1 is MNHEY and CDR2 SVGAGI. This CDR3 region has 14 residues. V was trimmed by 5 bases and J by 5 bases, leaving 14 bases between them.

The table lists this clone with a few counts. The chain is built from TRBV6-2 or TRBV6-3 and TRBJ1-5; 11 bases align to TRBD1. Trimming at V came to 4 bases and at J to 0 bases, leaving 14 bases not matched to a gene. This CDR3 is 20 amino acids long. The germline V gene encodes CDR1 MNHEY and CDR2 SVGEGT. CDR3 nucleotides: TGTGCCAGCAGTTCGCGCCTGGGACAGGGGGGAAGATATAGCAATCAGCCCCAGCATTTT. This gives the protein CASSSRLGQGGRYSNQPQHF.

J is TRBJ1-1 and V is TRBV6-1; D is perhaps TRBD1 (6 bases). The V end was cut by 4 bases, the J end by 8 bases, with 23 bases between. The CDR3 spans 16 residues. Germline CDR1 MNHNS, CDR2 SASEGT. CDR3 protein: CASSVTVQDRFLEAFF. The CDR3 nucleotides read TGTGCCAGCAGTGTTACAGTGCAAGACAGGTTTCTGGAAGCTTTCTTT.

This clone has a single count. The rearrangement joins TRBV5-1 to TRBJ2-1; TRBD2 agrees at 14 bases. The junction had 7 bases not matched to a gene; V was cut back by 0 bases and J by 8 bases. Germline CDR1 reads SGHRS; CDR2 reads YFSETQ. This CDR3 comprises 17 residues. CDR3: CASSLGPGLAGEYEQFF. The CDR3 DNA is TGCGCCAGCAGCTTGGGGCCGGGACTAGCGGGAGAGTATGAGCAGTTCTTC.

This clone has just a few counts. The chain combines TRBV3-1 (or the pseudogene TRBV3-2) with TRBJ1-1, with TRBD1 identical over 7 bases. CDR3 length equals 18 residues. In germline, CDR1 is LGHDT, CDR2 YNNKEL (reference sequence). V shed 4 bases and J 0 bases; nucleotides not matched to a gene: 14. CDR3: CASSRLSITTGMNTEAFF. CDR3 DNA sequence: TGTGCCAGCAGCCGTCTCTCTATTACGACAGGGATGAACACTGAAGCTTTCTTT.

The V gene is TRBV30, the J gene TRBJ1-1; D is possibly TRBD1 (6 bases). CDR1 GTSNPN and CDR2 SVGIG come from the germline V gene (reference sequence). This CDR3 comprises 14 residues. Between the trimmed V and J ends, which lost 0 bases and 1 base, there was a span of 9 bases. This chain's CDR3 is CAWSVTGRNTEAFF. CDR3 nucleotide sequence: TGTGCCTGGAGTGTAACAGGGAGGAACACTGAAGCTTTCTTT.

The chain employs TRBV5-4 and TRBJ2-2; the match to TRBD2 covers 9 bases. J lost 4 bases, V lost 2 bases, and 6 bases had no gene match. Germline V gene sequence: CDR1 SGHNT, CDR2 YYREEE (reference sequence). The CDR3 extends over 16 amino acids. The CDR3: CASSFSAGGPTGELFF. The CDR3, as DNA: TGTGCCAGCAGCTTCTCAGCGGGAGGCCCCACCGGGGAGCTGTTTTTT.

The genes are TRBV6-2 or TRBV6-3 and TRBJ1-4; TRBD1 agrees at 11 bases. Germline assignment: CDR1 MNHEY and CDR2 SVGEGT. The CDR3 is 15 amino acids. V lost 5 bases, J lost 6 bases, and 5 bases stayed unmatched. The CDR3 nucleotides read TGTGCCAGCAGTAACGGACAGGGGGCTTATGAAAAACTGTTTTTT. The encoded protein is CASSNGQGAYEKLFF.

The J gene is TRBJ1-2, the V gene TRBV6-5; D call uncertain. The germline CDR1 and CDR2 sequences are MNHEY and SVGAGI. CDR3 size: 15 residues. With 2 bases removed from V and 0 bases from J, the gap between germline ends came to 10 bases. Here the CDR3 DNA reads TGTGCCAGCAGTTACCGACAAAAAGCTAACTATGGCTACACCTTC. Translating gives CASSYRQKANYGYTF.

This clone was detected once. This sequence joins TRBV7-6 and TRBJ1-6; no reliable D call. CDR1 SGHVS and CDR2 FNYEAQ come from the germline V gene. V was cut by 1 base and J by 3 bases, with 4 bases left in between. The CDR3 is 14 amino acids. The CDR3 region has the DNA TGTGCCAGCAGCTTAGGTAGCTATAATTCACCCCTCCACTTT. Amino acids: CASSLGSYNSPLHF.

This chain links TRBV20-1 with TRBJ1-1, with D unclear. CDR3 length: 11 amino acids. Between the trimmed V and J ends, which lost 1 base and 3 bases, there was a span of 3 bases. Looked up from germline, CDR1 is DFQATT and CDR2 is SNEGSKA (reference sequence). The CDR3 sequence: CSARGDTEAFF. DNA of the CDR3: TGCAGTGCTAGAGGAGACACTGAAGCTTTCTTT.

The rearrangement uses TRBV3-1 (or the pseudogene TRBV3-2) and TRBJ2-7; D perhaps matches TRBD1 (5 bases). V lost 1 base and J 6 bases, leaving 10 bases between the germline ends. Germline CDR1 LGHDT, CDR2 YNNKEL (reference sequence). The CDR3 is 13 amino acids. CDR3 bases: TGTGCCAGCAGCCAAGGATGGGGCGGCGAGCAGTACTTC. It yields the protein CASSQGWGGEQYF.

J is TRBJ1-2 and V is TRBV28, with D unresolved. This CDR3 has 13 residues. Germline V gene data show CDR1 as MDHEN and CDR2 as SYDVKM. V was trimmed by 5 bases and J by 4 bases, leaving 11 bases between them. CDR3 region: CASSAGQGYGYTF. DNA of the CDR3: TGTGCCAGCAGTGCGGGCCAAGGCTATGGCTACACCTTC.

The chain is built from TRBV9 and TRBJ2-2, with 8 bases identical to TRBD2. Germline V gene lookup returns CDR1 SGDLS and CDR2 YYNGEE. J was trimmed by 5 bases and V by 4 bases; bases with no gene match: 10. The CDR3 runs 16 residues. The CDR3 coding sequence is TGTGCCAGCAGCCCCGGGGCGGGGGGTCTTACCGGGGAGCTGTTTTTT. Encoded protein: CASSPGAGGLTGELFF.

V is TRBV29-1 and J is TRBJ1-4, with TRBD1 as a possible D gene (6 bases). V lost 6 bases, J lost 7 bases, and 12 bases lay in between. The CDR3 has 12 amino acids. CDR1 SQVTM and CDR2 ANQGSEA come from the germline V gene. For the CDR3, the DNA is TGCAGCGTAAGGACAGAGGTTGAAAAACTGTTTTTT. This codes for CSVRTEVEKLFF.

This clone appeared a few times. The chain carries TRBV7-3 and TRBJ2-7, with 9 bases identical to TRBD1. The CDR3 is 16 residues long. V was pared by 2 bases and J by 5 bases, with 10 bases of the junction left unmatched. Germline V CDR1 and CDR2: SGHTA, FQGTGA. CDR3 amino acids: CASSLRPGQGMNEQYF. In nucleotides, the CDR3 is TGTGCCAGCAGCTTACGTCCGGGACAGGGAATGAACGAGCAGTACTTC. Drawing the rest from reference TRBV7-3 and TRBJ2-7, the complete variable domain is GAGVSQTPSNKVTEKGKYVELRCDPISGHTALYWYRQSLGQGPEFLIYFQGTGAADDSGLPNDRFFAVRPEGSVSTLKIQRTERGDSAVYLCASSLRPGQGMNEQYFGPGTRLTVT.

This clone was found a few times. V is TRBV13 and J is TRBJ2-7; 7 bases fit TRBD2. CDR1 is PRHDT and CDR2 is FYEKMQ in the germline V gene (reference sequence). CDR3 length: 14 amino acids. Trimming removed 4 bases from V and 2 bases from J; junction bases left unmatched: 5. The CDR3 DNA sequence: TGTGCCAGCAGCTCCTTTCGGGAGGCCTACGAGCAGTACTTC. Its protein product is CASSSFREAYEQYF.

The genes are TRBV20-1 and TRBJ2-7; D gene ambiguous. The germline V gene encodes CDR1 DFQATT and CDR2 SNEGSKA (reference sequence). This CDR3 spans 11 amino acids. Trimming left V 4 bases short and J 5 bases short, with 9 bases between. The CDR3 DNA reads TGCAGTGCTACACAACCAAACGAGCAGTACTTC. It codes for CSATQPNEQYF.

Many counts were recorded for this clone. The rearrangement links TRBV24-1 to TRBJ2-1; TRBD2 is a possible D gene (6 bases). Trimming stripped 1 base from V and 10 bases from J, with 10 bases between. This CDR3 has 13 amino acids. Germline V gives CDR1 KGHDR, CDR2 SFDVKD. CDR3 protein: CATSDFLAREQFF. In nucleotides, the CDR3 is TGTGCCACCAGTGATTTTCTAGCGAGAGAGCAGTTCTTC.

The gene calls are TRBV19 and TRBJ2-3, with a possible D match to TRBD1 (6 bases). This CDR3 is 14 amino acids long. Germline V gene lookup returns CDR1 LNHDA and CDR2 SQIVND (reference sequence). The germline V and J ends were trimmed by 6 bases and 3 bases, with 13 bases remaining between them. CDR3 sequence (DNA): TGTGCCAGTAGGAAAGGACAGCCTACAGATACGCAGTATTTT. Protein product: CASRKGQPTDTQYF.